These 26 T cell receptor beta chains were sequenced from one sample in a study of T cell therapy after organ transplantation. TCRdb keeps only in-frame clones here, not all; method: immunoSEQ multiplex PCR. The sample lists some 48,000 clones; about 95% were seen once. These receptors have no identified antigens. Specimen: CD8+ T cells from blood, collected before autologous CMV-specific T cell therapy. The source is a human patient who had received a solid organ transplant and had CMV disease.

The CDR3 here is CASRENEKLFF. The CDR3 coding sequence is TGCGCCAGCAGGGAGAATGAAAAACTGTTTTTT. The V call is TRBV10-2, the J call TRBJ1-4; D is uncertain. CDR1 WSHSY and CDR2 SAAADI come from the germline V gene. The CDR3 consists of 11 residues. Trimming cost V 6 bases and J 5 bases, with 4 bases left between them.

The chain has TRBV10-3 and TRBJ2-7, with D hard to call. CDR3 length equals 13 residues. Trimming took 8 bases from V and 5 from J, leaving 16 bases between them. Per germline, CDR1 ENHRY and CDR2 SYGVKD. CDR3 residues: CAILGTFMHEQYF. CDR3 DNA sequence: TGTGCCATCTTGGGAACTTTTATGCACGAGCAGTACTTC.

The V call is TRBV27, the J call TRBJ2-4; 7 bases agree with TRBD2. The trim removed 4 bases at V and 11 bases at J, leaving 14 bases unmatched. CDR3 length: 15 amino acids. Germline lookup yields CDR1 MNHEY and CDR2 SMNVEV (reference sequence). DNA of the CDR3: TGTGCCAGCAGTTCCTCCCGATCCCTAGCGGATGTTCAGTACTTC. It is translated as CASSSSRSLADVQYF.

The chain joins TRBV6-4 to TRBJ2-3, with TRBD2 matching 11 bases. The CDR3 is 15 amino acids. Losses at the gene ends were 6 bases for V and 3 bases for J; bases not matched to a gene: 5. Germline CDR1 reads MRHNA; CDR2 reads SNTAGT. CDR3 in amino acids: CASSGSGGGTDTQYF. CDR3 bases: TGTGCCAGCAGCGGTAGCGGGGGGGGAACAGATACGCAGTATTTT.

The chain is built from TRBV30 and TRBJ1-5, with 7 bases identical to TRBD1. Trimming cost V 0 bases and J 3 bases; bases outside gene matches: 5. From germline, CDR1 is GTSNPN and CDR2 SVGIG (reference sequence). This CDR3 spans 15 amino acids. The CDR3 DNA is TGTGCCTGGAGTGTGGGGACAGACAACAATCAGCCCCAGCATTTT. This translates into CAWSVGTDNNQPQHF.

The chain is built from TRBV5-1 and TRBJ2-7; D assignment may be TRBD1 or TRBD2 (7 bases each). The ends were cut back, 4 bases at V and 2 bases at J, with 19 bases in the middle. CDR1 and CDR2 (germline): SGHRS, YFSETQ. This CDR3 region has 16 residues. The CDR3 protein is CASSPWGGGTPYEQYF. In DNA, the CDR3 is TGCGCCAGCAGCCCCTGGGGAGGGGGCACTCCCTACGAGCAGTACTTC. Full variable domain (missing parts from reference TRBV5-1 and TRBJ2-7): KAGVTQTPRYLIKTRGQQVTLSCSPISGHRSVSWYQQTPGQGLQFLFEYFSETQRNKGNFPGRFSGRQFSNSRSEMNVSTLELGDSALYLCASSPWGGGTPYEQYFGPGTRLTVT.

The chain carries TRBV6-4 and TRBJ2-6; tentatively, D is TRBD1 (6 bases). Germline CDR1 MRHNA, CDR2 SNTAGT. The CDR3 consists of 16 residues. Trimming stripped 4 bases from V and 1 base from J, with 11 bases between. For the CDR3, the DNA is TGTGCCAGCAGTGGGCAGGGGATATCTGGGGCCAACGTCCTGACTTTC. Translated, it gives CASSGQGISGANVLTF.

The chain recombines TRBV6-5 with TRBJ1-3; D is undetermined. Germline CDR1 MNHEY, CDR2 SVGAGI. The length of the CDR3 is 15 residues. Trimming cost V 0 bases and J 1 base, with 7 bases left between them. The CDR3 spells CASSYSRRSGNTIYF. The CDR3 DNA reads TGTGCCAGCAGTTACTCCAGGCGATCTGGAAACACCATATATTTT.

CDR3: CASNPGQSSGNTIYF. CDR3 DNA sequence: TGTGCCAGCAATCCGGGACAGAGCTCTGGAAACACCATATATTTT. The chain links TRBV6-7 to TRBJ1-3; 7 positions match TRBD1. TRBV6-7 is labeled an ORF, and its function is uncertain. The CDR3 is made up of 15 amino acids. The V and J ends lost 7 bases and 0 bases, in that order; junction bases with no gene match: 6.

The chain is built from TRBV7-6 and TRBJ2-1; D is undetermined. Trimming shortened V by 5 bases and J by 0 bases, and 11 bases separated the two germline ends. Per the germline V gene, CDR1 is SGHVS and CDR2 is FNYEAQ. The CDR3 sequence is 15 residues long. Here the CDR3 DNA reads TGTGCCAGCAGCCATACTTCCGGCTCCTACAATGAGCAGTTCTTC. Protein product: CASSHTSGSYNEQFF.

This chain joins TRBV7-6 and TRBJ2-2; 7 bases are a match to TRBD2. Germline values: CDR1 SGHVS, CDR2 FNYEAQ. The CDR3 is 17 amino acids. The trim removed 7 bases at V and 1 base at J, leaving 12 bases unmatched. CDR3 nucleotide sequence: TGTGCCAGCACCATTCGGGCTAGCGGAGAGAACACCGGGGAGCTGTTTTTT. The encoded protein is CASTIRASGENTGELFF.

The chain combines TRBV7-9 with TRBJ2-1; 9 bases map to TRBD2. This CDR3 region has 18 residues. V trimming: 5 bases; J trimming: 2 bases; junction bases outside the gene matches: 13. Germline CDR1 is SEHNR and CDR2 is FQNEAQ (reference sequence). CDR3 amino acids: CASSPREGRLAAYNEQFF. In DNA form, the CDR3 reads TGTGCCAGCAGCCCGAGAGAGGGTCGACTAGCGGCCTACAATGAGCAGTTCTTC.

V gene TRBV19 combines with J gene TRBJ1-6; D is unresolved. There are 15 residues in the CDR3. V was cut by 3 bases and J by 3 bases, with 9 bases left in between. Germline CDR1 reads LNHDA; CDR2 reads SQIVND (reference sequence). The CDR3 loop is CASSIRADYNSPLHF. CDR3 nucleotides: TGTGCCAGTAGTATTCGGGCAGACTATAATTCACCCCTCCACTTT.

This chain connects TRBV7-6 to TRBJ2-5, with TRBD2 as a possible D gene (6 bases). Trimming removed 5 bases at V and 11 bases at J, with 15 bases between. Germline CDR1 and CDR2: SGHVS and FNYEAQ. The CDR3 runs to 12 residues. CDR3 coding DNA: TGTGCCAGCAGCACCCTTACGGGAGAGCAGTACTTC. Translation: CASSTLTGEQYF.

This chain uses TRBV4-3 with TRBJ2-3; 7 bases match TRBD1. Trimming removed 5 bases from V and 2 bases from J; junction bases left unmatched: 16. Per germline, CDR1 LGHNA and CDR2 YSLEER. This CDR3 is 18 amino acids long. For the CDR3, the DNA is TGCGCCAGCAGCAACTGGGACAGCCGCGAGGGGCCCACAGATACGCAGTATTTT. This translates into CASSNWDSREGPTDTQYF.

The chain couples TRBV9 to TRBJ2-7; TRBD1 or TRBD2 may be the D gene (5 bases each). The CDR3 extends over 14 amino acids. The V gene's germline CDR1 is SGDLS and CDR2 YYNGEE. V lost 4 bases, J lost 3 bases, and 14 bases lay in between. For the CDR3, the DNA is TGTGCCAGCAGCCCCCCCGGGACGAACTACGAGCAGTACTTC. Protein sequence: CASSPPGTNYEQYF.

This chain uses TRBV29-1 with TRBJ2-7; a weak D match, TRBD1 (6 bases). V shed 5 bases and J shed 2 bases, with 13 bases lying between them. Germline V gives CDR1 SQVTM, CDR2 ANQGSEA. This CDR3 has 13 residues. This chain's CDR3 is CSVHLTGTYEQYF. Written as DNA, the CDR3 is TGCAGCGTTCATTTGACAGGAACCTACGAGCAGTACTTC.

Here the CDR3 reads CASSQLGGTYEQYF. The CDR3 DNA follows: TGCGCCAGCAGCCAATTGGGGGGAACCTACGAGCAGTACTTC. The chain uses TRBV4-1 and TRBJ2-7; D may be TRBD2 (6 bases). CDR1 is MGHRA and CDR2 is YSYEKL in the germline V gene. This CDR3 region has 14 residues. Trimming removed 2 bases from V and 2 bases from J, with 10 bases in between.

This CDR3 reads CASRLTGSTEAFF. Here the CDR3 DNA reads TGTGCCAGTAGGCTGACAGGTTCCACTGAAGCTTTCTTT. V and J are TRBV19 and TRBJ1-1; D perhaps matches TRBD1 (6 bases). V shed 6 bases and J shed 4 bases, with 12 bases lying between them. This CDR3 is 13 amino acids long. CDR1 and CDR2 (germline): LNHDA, SQIVND (reference sequence).

The gene calls are TRBV19 and TRBJ2-7; TRBD1 matches at 7 bases. The trim removed 5 bases at V and 3 bases at J, leaving 1 base unmatched. Germline V lookup: CDR1 LNHDA, CDR2 SQIVND (reference sequence). The CDR3 consists of 12 residues. The CDR3 loop reads CASSSGGYEQYF. The CDR3, as DNA: TGTGCCAGTAGTTCAGGGGGCTACGAGCAGTACTTC.

The CDR3 DNA reads TGTGCCAGCAGACCGGGACAGGGCCAGGAGCAGTACTTC. This translates into CASRPGQGQEQYF. The V and J genes are TRBV27 and TRBJ2-7; 9 positions agree with TRBD1. Germline CDR1 and CDR2: MNHEY and SMNVEV (reference sequence). The V gene end was trimmed by 6 bases and the J gene end by 7 bases; junction bases not matched to a gene: 7. The CDR3 loop spans 13 amino acids.

The chain is built from TRBV11-2 and TRBJ2-5, with D possibly called TRBD1 or TRBD2 (7 bases each). Between the trimmed V and J ends, which lost 5 bases and 4 bases, there was a span of 17 bases. Germline V gives CDR1 SGHAT, CDR2 FQNNGV. There are 15 residues in the CDR3. The CDR3 sequence: CASSPPGGQRETQYF. CDR3 DNA sequence: TGTGCCAGCAGCCCCCCGGGGGGACAGCGAGAGACCCAGTACTTC.

The rearrangement uses TRBV5-4 and TRBJ2-1, with a possible D match to TRBD2 (6 bases). The germline gives CDR1 SGHNT, CDR2 YYREEE (reference sequence). V was cut by 3 bases and J by 7 bases, with 20 bases left in between. CDR3 size: 16 residues. DNA for the CDR3: TGTGCCAGCAGCTGGGCGGGGACCCCCGACGAGAATGAGCAGTTCTTC. This sequence encodes CASSWAGTPDENEQFF.

The chain employs TRBV27 and TRBJ2-3, with D possibly being TRBD2 (6 bases). From germline, CDR1 is MNHEY and CDR2 SMNVEV (reference sequence). V shed 8 bases and J shed 0 bases, with 9 bases lying between them. This CDR3 contains 13 residues. CDR3 in amino acids: CASLASSTDTQYF. The CDR3 nucleotides are TGTGCCAGCCTAGCGAGTAGCACAGATACGCAGTATTTT.

J is TRBJ1-2 and V is TRBV29-1; D may be TRBD1 (5 bases). V was clipped by 7 bases and J by 9 bases, with 18 bases between them. The CDR3 is 12 residues long. CDR1 SQVTM and CDR2 ANQGSEA come from the germline V gene. The CDR3 bases are TGCAGCGCGTCGACTGGTCGGGGGAGCTACACCTTC. Amino acids: CSASTGRGSYTF.

The chain has TRBV7-9 and TRBJ2-7; 7 bases agree with TRBD1. The CDR3 covers 15 residues. Germline V gives CDR1 SEHNR, CDR2 FQNEAQ (reference sequence). V trimming: 1 base; J trimming: 3 bases; junction bases outside the gene matches: 6. The CDR3 sequence is CASSLDRTGGYEQYF. The CDR3 DNA follows: TGTGCCAGCAGCTTAGACCGGACAGGAGGCTACGAGCAGTACTTC.